This T cell receptor beta chain was captured in a study of blood T cell repertoires in COVID-19. Study information: T cells, B-cell-depleted T cells, or PBMCs supplied cDNA or gDNA.

The participants were between about 18 and 89 years old and came from some 23 US areas. In the original processing: The assay estimated nucleated cells by amplifying reference gene primers. The repertoire was sequenced with immunoSEQ multiplex PCR; TCRdb's copy has only in-frame clones and lacks some. The DNA was the basis for D and trimming; V, J and clone size are from that table. The table records roughly 250,000 clones, approximately 91% of them present only once. The CDR3 has 13 amino acids. Trimming took 3 bases from V and 7 from J; bases not matched to a gene: 5. The rearrangement joins TRBV12-3 or TRBV12-4 to TRBJ2-5; 7 bases match TRBD2. The material sequenced was PBMCs or T cells enriched from blood (not recorded which). The TCR was taken from a woman between 40 and 55 years old with acute COVID-19. In DNA, the CDR3 is TGTGCCAGCAGTTTTTCTAGCGGTCCGACCCAGTACTTC. Its translation is CASSFSSGPTQYF.